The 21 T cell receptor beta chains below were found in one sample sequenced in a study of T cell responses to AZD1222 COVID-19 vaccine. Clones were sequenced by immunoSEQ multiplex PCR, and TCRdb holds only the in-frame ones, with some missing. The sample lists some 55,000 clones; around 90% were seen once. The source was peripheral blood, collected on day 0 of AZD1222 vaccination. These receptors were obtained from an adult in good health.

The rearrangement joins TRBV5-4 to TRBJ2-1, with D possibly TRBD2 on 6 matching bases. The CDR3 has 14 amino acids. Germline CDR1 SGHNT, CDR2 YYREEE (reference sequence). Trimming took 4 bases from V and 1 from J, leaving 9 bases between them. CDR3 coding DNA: TGTGCCAGCAGCCCCGGGGGATCCTACAATGAGCAGTTCTTC. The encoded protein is CASSPGGSYNEQFF.

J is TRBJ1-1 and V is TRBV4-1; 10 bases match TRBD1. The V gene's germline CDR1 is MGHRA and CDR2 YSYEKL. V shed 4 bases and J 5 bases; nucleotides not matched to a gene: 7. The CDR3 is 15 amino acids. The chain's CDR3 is CASSPDRGIGTEAFF. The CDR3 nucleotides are TGCGCCAGCAGCCCGGACAGGGGGATAGGGACTGAAGCTTTCTTT.

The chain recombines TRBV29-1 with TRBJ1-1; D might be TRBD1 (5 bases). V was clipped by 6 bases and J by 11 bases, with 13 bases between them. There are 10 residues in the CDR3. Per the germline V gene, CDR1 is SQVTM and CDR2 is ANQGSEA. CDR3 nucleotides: TGCAGCGTCCAGTTGGGGGGGGCTTTCTTT. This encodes CSVQLGGAFF.

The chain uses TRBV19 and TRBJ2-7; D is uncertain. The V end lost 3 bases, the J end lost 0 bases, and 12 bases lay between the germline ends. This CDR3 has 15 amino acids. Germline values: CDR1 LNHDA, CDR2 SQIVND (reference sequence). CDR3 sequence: CASSMRPSSSYEQYF. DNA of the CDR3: TGTGCCAGTAGTATGCGGCCGTCAAGCTCCTACGAGCAGTACTTC.

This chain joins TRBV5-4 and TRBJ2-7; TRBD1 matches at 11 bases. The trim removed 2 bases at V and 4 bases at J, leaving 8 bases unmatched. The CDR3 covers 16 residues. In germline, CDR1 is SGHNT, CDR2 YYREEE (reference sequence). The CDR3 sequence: CASSLVTGQGEYEQYF. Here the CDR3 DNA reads TGTGCCAGCAGCTTAGTTACGGGACAGGGGGAGTACGAGCAGTACTTC.

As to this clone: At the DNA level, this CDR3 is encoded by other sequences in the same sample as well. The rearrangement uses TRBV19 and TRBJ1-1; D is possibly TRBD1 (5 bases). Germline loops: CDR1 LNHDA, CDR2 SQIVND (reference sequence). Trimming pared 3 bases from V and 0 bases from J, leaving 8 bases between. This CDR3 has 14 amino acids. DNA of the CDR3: TGTGCCAGTAGTATCGGGGGTTTGAACACTGAAGCTTTCTTT. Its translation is CASSIGGLNTEAFF.

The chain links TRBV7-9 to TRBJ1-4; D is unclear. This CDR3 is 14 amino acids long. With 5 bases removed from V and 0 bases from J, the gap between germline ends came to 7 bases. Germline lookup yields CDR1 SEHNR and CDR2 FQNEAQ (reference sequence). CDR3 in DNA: TGTGCCAGCAGCGGCCTTACAACTAATGAAAAACTGTTTTTT. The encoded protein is CASSGLTTNEKLFF.

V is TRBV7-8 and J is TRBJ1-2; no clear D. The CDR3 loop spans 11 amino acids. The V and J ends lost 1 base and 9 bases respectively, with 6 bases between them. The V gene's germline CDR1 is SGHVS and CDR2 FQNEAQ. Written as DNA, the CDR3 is TGTGCCAGCAGCTTAGGTGGCCGCTACACCTTC. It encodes CASSLGGRYTF.

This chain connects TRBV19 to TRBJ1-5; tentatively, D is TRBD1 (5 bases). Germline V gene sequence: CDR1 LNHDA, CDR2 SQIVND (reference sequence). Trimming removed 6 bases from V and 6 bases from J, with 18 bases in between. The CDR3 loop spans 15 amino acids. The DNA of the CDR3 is TGTGCCAGTAGGATGTTTGGAGGGGCGGGTCAGCCCCAGCATTTT. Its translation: CASRMFGGAGQPQHF. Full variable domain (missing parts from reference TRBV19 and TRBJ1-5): DGGITQSPKYLFRKEGQNVTLSCEQNLNHDAMYWYRQDPGQGLRLIYYSQIVNDFQKGDIAEGYSVSREKKESFPLTVTSAQKNPTAFYLCASRMFGGAGQPQHFGDGTRLSIL.

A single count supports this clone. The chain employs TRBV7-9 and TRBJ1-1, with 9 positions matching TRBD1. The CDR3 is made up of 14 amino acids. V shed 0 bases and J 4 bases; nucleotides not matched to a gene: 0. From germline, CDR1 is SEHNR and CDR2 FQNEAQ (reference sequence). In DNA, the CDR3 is TGTGCCAGCAGCTTAGCGGGACAGGGCACTGAAGCTTTCTTT. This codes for CASSLAGQGTEAFF. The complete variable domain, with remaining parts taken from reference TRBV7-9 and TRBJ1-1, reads DTGVSQNPRHKITKRGQNVTFRCDPISEHNRLYWYRQTLGQGPEFLTYFQNEAQLEKSRLLSDRFSAERPKGSFSTLEIQRTEQGDSAMYLCASSLAGQGTEAFFGQGTRLTVV.

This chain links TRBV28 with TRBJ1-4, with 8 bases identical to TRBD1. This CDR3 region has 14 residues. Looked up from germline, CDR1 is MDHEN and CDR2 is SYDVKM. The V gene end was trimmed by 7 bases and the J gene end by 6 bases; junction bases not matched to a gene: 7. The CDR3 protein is CASTPGQGYEKLFF. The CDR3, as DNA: TGTGCCAGCACCCCCGGACAGGGATATGAAAAACTGTTTTTT.

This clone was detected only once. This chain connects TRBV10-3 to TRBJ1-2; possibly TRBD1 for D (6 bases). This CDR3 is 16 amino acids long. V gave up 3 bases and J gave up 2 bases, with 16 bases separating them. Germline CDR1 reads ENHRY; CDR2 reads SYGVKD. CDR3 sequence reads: CAISEGAGTKNYGYTF. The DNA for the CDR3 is TGTGCCATCAGTGAAGGGGCAGGGACAAAGAACTATGGCTACACCTTC.

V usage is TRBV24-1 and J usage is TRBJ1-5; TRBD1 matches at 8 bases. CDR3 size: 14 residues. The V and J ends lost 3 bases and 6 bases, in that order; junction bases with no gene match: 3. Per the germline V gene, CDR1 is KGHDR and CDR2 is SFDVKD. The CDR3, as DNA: TGTGCCACCAGTGATCCCCAGGGGGCTCAGCCCCAGCATTTT. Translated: CATSDPQGAQPQHF.

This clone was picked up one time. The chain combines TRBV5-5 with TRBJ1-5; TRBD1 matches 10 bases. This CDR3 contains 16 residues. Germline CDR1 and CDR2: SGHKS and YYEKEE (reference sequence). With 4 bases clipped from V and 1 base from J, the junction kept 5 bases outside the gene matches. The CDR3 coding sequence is TGTGCCAGCAGCCGAGGGACAGGGGTCAGCAATCAGCCCCAGCATTTT. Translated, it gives CASSRGTGVSNQPQHF.

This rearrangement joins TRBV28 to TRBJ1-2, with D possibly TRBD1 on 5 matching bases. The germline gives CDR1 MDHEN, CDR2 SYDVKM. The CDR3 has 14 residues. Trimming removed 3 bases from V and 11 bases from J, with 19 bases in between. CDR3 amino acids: CASSFPLWTKAYTF. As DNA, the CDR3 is TGTGCCAGCAGTTTTCCCCTCTGGACAAAAGCTTACACCTTC.

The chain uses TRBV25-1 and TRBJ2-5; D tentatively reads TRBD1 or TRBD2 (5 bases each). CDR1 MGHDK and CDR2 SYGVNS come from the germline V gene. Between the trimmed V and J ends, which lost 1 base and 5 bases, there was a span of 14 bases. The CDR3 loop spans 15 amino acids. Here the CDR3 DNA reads TGTGCCAGCAGTGAATGGGCAGGGACGGGGGAGACCCAGTACTTC. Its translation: CASSEWAGTGETQYF.

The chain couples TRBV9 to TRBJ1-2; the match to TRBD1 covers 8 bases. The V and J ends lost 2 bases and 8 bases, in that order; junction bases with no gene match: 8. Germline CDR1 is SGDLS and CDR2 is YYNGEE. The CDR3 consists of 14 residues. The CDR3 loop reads CASSVGQGGRGYTF. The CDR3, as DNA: TGTGCCAGCAGCGTCGGACAGGGCGGGAGAGGCTACACCTTC.

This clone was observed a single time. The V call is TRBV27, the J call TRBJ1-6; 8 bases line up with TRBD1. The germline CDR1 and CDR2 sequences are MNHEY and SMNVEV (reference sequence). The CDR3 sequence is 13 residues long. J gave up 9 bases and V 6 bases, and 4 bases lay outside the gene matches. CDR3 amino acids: CASSPDRVSPLHF. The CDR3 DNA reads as TGTGCCAGCAGCCCGGACAGGGTTTCACCCCTCCACTTT.

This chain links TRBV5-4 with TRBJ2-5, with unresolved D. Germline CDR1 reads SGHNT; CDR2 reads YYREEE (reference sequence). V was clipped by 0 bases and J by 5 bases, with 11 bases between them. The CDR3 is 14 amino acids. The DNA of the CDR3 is TGTGCCAGCAGCTTGGGGCCGCTTCTTGAGACCCAGTACTTC. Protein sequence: CASSLGPLLETQYF.

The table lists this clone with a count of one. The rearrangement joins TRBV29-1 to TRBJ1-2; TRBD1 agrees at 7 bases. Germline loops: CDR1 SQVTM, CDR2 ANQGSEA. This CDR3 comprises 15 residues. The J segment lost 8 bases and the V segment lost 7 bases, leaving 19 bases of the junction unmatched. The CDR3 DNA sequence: TGCAGCGCATTGGGACAGCTCGACGGGCTTGGGGGCTACACCTTC. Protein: CSALGQLDGLGGYTF.

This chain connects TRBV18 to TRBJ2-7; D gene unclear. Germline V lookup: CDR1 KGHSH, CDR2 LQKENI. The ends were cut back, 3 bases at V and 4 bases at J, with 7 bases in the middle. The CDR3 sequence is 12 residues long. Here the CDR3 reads CASSPGGYEQYF. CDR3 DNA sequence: TGTGCCAGCTCACCGGGTGGGTACGAGCAGTACTTC.